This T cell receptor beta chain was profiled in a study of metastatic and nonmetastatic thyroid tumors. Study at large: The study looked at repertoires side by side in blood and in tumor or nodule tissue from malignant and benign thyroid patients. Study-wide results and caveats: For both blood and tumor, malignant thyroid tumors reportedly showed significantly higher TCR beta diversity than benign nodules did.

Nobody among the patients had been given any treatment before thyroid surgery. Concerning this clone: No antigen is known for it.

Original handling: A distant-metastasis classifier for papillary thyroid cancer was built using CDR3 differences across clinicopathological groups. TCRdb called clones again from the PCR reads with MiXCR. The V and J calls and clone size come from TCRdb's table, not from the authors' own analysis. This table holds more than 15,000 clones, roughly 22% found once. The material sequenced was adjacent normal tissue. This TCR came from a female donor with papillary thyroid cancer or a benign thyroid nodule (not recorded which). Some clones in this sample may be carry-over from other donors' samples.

This CDR3 is CASSSYRGQKNIQYF. CDR3 DNA sequence: TGTGCCAGCAGTTCATACCGGGGCCAGAAAAACATTCAGTACTTC. This sequence joins TRBV28 and TRBJ2-4; the D gene could be TRBD1 or TRBD2 (5 bases each). Germline V CDR1 and CDR2: MDHEN, SYDVKM. There are 15 residues in the CDR3. Between the trimmed V and J ends, which lost 4 bases and 4 bases, there was a span of 14 bases.